This T cell receptor (beta chain) was observed in a study of blood T cells in healthy people across ages. The CDR3 is 12 residues long. Germline loops: CDR1 DFQATT, CDR2 SNEGSKA (reference sequence). The V gene lost 6 bases and the J gene lost 6 bases, with 12 bases spanning the gap. This clonotype has only a few counts. Then a second PCR, running about 7 to 11 cycles, was carried out with a sample-barcoded 5' primer and a J-beta primer mix. TCRdb independently ran MiXCR on the 5' RACE reads; one entry per CDR3 protein. Seen here are fewer than 900,000 distinct CDR3 sequences, about 42% observed once, and the top ten hold 20% to 25%.

This receptor was identified in a woman in her sixties or seventies in good health. The rearrangement links TRBV20-1 to TRBJ2-1; D may be TRBD1 (7 bases). The source material was blood. CDR3 coding DNA: TGCAGTGCCAGGCGGGACAGCAATGAGCAGTTCTTC. Translation gives CSARRDSNEQFF.